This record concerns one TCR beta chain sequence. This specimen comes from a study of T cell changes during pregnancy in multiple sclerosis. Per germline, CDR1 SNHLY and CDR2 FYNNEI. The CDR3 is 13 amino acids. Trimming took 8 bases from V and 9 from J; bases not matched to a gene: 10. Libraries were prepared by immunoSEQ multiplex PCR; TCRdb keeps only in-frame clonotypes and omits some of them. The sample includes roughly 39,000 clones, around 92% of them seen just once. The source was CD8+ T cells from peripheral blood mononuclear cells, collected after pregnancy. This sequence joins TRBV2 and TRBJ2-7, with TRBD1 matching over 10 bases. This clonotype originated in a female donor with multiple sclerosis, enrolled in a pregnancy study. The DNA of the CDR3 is TGTGCCAGCCTCTCCGGGACAGGGGTATTGCAGTACTTC. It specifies CASLSGTGVLQYF.